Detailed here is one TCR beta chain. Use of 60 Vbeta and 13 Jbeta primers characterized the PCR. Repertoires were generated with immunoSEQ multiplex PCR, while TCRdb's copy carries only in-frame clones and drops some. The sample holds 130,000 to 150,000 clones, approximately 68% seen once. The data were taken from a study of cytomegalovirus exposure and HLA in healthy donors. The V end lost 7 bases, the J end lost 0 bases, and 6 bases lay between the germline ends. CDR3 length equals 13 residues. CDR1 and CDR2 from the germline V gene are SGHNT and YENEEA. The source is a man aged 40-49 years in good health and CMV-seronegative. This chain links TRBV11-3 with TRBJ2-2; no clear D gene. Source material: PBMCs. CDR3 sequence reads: CASKSPNTGELFF. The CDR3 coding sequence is TGTGCCAGCAAATCTCCGAACACCGGGGAGCTGTTTTTT.